The clone carrying this T cell receptor beta chain was recorded a few times. Its antigen is not identified. PBMCs were isolated at a quantity of at least 6.5 million per sample. This sample was included in a study of blood T cells in healthy people across ages. Per germline, CDR1 MDHEN and CDR2 SYDVKM. The CDR3 spans 15 residues. Deletions cut 5 bases from V and 3 bases from J, with 17 bases between. Findings of the study overall: Researchers judged that diversity estimates from one million T cells fell short of true values.

Sample-barcoded 5' priming and a J-beta primer mix drove a second PCR of roughly 7 to 11 cycles. Each CDR3 protein gets one entry after TCRdb re-called the 5' RACE reads with MiXCR. This table holds around 820,000 distinct CDR3 sequences, 20% to 30% found once. The sample was also linked to a second study, of T cells of mothers and their children. That report adds: Reverse transcription into cDNA received all extracted RNA, at 1.5 ug per 15 ul.

The sequence came from a boy aged 5-17 years in good health. The sample was blood. The chain carries TRBV28 and TRBJ2-7; a weak D match, TRBD2 (6 bases). CDR3 residues: CASSPLGSGNYEQYF. CDR3 in DNA: TGTGCCAGCAGTCCACTCGGTAGCGGCAACTACGAGCAGTACTTC.